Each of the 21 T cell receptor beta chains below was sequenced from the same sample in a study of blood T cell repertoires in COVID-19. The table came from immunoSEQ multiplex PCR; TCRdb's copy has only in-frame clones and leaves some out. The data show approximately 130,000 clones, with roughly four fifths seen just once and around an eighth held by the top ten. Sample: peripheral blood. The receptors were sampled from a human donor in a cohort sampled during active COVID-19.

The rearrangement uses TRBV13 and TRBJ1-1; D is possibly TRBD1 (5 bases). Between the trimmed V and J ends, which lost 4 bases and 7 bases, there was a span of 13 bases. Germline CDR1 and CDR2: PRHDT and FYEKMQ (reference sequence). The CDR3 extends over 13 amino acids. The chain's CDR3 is CASSSRVSGEAFF. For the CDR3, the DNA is TGTGCCAGCAGCTCCAGGGTTAGCGGTGAAGCTTTCTTT.

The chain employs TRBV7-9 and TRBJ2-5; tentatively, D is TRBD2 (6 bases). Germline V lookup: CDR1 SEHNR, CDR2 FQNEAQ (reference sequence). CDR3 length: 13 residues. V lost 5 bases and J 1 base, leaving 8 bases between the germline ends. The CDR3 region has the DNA TGTGCCAGCAGCAAGGGACTCCAAGAGACCCAGTACTTC. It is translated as CASSKGLQETQYF. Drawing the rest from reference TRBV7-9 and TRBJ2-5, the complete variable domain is DTGVSQNPRHKITKRGQNVTFRCDPISEHNRLYWYRQTLGQGPEFLTYFQNEAQLEKSRLLSDRFSAERPKGSFSTLEIQRTEQGDSAMYLCASSKGLQETQYFGPGTRLLVL.

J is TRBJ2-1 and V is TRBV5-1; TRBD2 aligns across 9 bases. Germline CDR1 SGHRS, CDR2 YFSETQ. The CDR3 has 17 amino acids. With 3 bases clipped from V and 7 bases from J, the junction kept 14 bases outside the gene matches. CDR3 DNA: TGCGCCAGCAGCTCACACATAGCGGGGGCGGGGAATAATGAGCAGTTCTTC. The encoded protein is CASSSHIAGAGNNEQFF.

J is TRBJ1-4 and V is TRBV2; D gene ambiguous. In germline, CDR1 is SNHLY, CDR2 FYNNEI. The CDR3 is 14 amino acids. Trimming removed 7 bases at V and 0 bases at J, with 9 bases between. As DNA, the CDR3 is TGTGCCAGCACAGCCCTAGCAACTAATGAAAAACTGTTTTTT. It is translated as CASTALATNEKLFF.

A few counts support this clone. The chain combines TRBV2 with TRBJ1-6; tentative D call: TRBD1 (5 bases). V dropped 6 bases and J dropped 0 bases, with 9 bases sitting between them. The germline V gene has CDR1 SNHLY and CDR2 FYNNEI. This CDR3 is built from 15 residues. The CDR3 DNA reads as TGTGCCAGCAGACAGGAGAGCTCCTATAATTCACCCCTCCACTTT. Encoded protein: CASRQESSYNSPLHF.

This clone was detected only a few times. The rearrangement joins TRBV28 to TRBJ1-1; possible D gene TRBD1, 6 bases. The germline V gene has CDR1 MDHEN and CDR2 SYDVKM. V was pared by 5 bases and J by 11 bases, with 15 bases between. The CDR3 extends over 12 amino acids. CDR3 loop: CASSQQGSRAFF. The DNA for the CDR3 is TGTGCCAGCAGTCAGCAGGGGAGTCGTGCTTTCTTT. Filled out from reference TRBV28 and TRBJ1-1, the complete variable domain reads DVKVTQSSRYLVKRTGEKVFLECVQDMDHENMFWYRQDPGLGLRLIYFSYDVKMKEKGDIPEGYSVSREKKERFSLILESASTNQTSMYLCASSQQGSRAFFGQGTRLTVV.

Here the CDR3 DNA reads TGTGCCAGCAGTGAAACGGTGGGGGGGCCAGATACGCAGTATTTT. Its translation is CASSETVGGPDTQYF. The chain carries TRBV6-1 and TRBJ2-3, with a possible D match to TRBD2 (7 bases). With 2 bases removed from V and 4 bases from J, the gap between germline ends came to 13 bases. Germline CDR1 and CDR2: MNHNS and SASEGT. CDR3 length: 15 amino acids.

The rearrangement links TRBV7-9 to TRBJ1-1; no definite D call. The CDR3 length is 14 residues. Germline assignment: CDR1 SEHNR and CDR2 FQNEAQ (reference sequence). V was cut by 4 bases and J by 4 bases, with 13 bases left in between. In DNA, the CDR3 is TGTGCCAGCAGCTCATTTTTAGGCGGCACTGAAGCTTTCTTT. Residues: CASSSFLGGTEAFF. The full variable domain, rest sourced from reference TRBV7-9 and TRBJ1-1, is DTGVSQNPRHKITKRGQNVTFRCDPISEHNRLYWYRQTLGQGPEFLTYFQNEAQLEKSRLLSDRFSAERPKGSFSTLEIQRTEQGDSAMYLCASSSFLGGTEAFFGQGTRLTVV.

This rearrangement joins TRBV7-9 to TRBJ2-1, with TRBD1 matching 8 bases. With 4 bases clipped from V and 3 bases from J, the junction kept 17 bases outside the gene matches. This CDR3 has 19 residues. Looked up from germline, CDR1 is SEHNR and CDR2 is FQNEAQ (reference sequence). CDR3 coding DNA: TGTGCCAGCAGCTCCACGACTTGGACAGGGCCAGTAGGCTACAATGAGCAGTTCTTC. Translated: CASSSTTWTGPVGYNEQFF.

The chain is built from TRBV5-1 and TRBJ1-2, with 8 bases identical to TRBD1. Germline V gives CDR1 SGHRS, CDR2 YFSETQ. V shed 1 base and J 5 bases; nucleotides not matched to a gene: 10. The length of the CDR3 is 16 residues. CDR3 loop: CASSLSGQGPAYGYTF. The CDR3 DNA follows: TGCGCCAGCAGCTTGTCCGGACAGGGCCCCGCTTATGGCTACACCTTC. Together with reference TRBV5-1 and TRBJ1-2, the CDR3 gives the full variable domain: KAGVTQTPRYLIKTRGQQVTLSCSPISGHRSVSWYQQTPGQGLQFLFEYFSETQRNKGNFPGRFSGRQFSNSRSEMNVSTLELGDSALYLCASSLSGQGPAYGYTFGSGTRLTVV.

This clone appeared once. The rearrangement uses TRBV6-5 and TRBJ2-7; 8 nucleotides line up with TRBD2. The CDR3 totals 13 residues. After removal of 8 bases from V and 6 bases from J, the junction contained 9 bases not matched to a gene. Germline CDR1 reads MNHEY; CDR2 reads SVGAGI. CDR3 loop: CASCLGLAGEQYF. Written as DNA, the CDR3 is TGTGCCAGCTGTTTAGGACTAGCAGGCGAGCAGTACTTC.

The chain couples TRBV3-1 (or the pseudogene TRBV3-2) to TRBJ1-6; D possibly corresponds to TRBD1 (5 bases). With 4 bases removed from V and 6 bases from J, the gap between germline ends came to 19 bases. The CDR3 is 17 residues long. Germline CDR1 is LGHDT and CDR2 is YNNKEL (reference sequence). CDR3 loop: CASSPRGGSWGNSPLHF. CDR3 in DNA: TGTGCCAGCAGCCCGAGGGGAGGGAGTTGGGGTAATTCACCCCTCCACTTT.

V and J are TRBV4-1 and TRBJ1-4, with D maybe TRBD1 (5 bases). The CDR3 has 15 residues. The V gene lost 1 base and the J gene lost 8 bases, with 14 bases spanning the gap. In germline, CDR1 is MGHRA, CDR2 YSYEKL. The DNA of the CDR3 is TGCGCCAGCAGCCAAGGTGGGGGTGGAGGGGAAAAACTGTTTTTT. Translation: CASSQGGGGGEKLFF.

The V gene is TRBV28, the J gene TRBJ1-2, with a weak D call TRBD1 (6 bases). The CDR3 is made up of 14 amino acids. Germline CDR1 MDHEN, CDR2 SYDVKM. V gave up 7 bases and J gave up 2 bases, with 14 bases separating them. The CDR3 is CASIGGGRNYGYTF. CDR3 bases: TGTGCCAGCATTGGTGGGGGCCGAAACTATGGCTACACCTTC.

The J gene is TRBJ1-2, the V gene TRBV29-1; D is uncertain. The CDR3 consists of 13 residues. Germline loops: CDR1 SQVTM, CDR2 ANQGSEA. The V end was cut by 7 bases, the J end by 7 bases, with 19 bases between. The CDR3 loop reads CSAEGRIEGGYTF. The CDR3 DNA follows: TGCAGCGCCGAAGGACGGATTGAGGGTGGCTACACCTTC.

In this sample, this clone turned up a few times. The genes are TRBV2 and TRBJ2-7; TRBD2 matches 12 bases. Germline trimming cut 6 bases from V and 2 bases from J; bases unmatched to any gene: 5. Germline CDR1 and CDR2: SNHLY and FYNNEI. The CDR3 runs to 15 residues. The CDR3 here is CASSEWTSGAYEQYF. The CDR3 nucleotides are TGTGCCAGCAGCGAGTGGACTAGCGGGGCCTACGAGCAGTACTTC.

CDR3 DNA sequence: TGTGCCAGCAGTCCGGGACAGGGCCCTACCCCCTATGGCTACACCTTC. It yields the protein CASSPGQGPTPYGYTF. This chain joins TRBV28 and TRBJ1-2; TRBD1 aligns across 9 bases. CDR1 and CDR2 (germline): MDHEN, SYDVKM. The CDR3 consists of 16 residues. Trimming cost V 5 bases and J 4 bases; bases outside gene matches: 11.

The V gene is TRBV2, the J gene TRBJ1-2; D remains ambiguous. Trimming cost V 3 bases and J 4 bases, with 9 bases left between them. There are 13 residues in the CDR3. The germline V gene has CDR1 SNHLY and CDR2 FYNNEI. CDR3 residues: CASSDEGGYGYTF. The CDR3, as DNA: TGTGCCAGCAGTGATGAGGGAGGCTATGGCTACACCTTC.

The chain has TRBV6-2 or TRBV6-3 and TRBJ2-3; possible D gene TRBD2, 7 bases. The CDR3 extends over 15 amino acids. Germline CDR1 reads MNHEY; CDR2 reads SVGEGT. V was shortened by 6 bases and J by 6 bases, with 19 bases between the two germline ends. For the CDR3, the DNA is TGTGCCAGCAGCCCCGCCCGGGGGGCTCTCGATACGCAGTATTTT. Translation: CASSPARGALDTQYF.

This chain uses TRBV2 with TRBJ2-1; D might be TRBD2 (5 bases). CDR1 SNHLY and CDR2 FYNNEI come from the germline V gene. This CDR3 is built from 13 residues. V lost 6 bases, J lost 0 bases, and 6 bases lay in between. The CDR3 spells CASRRVSYNEQFF. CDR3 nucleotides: TGTGCCAGCAGGAGGGTCTCCTACAATGAGCAGTTCTTC.

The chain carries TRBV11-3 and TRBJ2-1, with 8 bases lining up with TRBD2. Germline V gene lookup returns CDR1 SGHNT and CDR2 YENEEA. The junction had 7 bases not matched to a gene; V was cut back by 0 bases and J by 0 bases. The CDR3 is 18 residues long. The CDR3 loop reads CASSLEGVGTSSYNEQFF. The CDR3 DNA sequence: TGTGCCAGCAGCTTAGAAGGGGTAGGGACTAGCTCCTACAATGAGCAGTTCTTC.